These T cell receptor beta chains were read from a single sample in a study of blood T cell repertoires in COVID-19. Sequenced by immunoSEQ multiplex PCR; TCRdb stores in-frame clones only, minus some. The sample includes under 350,000 clones, 80% to 90% of them seen just once. Sequencing input: PBMCs or T cells enriched from blood (not recorded which). The source is a woman between 40 and 50 years old with acute COVID-19. Both conserved end residues are part of each CDR3.

j_call v_call cdr3_aa
TRBJ2-7 TRBV9 CASSVGGLAREQYF
TRBJ1-2 TRBV5-6 CASRGRGTHYGYTF
TRBJ2-2 TRBV5-6 CASSLTGWTGELFF
TRBJ1-1 TRBV3-1/TRBV3-2 CASSYGGTVNTEAFF
TRBJ2-1 TRBV13 CASSQTSGSSYNEQFF
TRBJ2-1 TRBV18 CASSPTGTSGGNEQFF
TRBJ2-3 TRBV2 CASSVEDTQYF
TRBJ1-1 TRBV7-9 CASSSTNTGVNTEAFF
TRBJ2-7 TRBV5-1 CASRVVAGGIPYEQYF
TRBJ2-2 TRBV5-1 CASSPQGNTGELFF
TRBJ2-7 TRBV3-1/TRBV3-2 CASTRPSGRASYEQYF
TRBJ2-4 TRBV3-1/TRBV3-2 CASSQLGGASGKNIQYF
TRBJ1-1 TRBV11-3 CASSLDSGDGMNTEAFF
TRBJ1-1 TRBV5-1 CASSVRARGLLNTEAFF
TRBJ2-2 TRBV27 CASSPPYRPNDGMLFF
TRBJ2-7 TRBV5-1 CASSLGITETYEQYF
TRBJ2-3 TRBV14 CASSQEGQGRNTQYF
TRBJ2-7 TRBV5-4 CASSPTGDSYEQYF
TRBJ1-6 TRBV5-8 CATGTLRSYNSPLHF
TRBJ1-5 TRBV3-1/TRBV3-2 CASSPGSGGAQPQHF
TRBJ2-3 TRBV6-5 CASSPDRGTDTQYF
TRBJ2-3 TRBV4-2 CASSQRLAGGTYTDTQYF
TRBJ1-1 TRBV11-2 CASSLVFGTLNTEAFF
TRBJ1-6 TRBV28 CASSFPTGANSPLHF
TRBJ2-1 TRBV28 CASSRPTSGPYNEQFF
TRBJ2-7 TRBV4-3 CASSQDGLAGGDEQYF
TRBJ1-1 TRBV29-1 CSVDEAVHTEAFF
TRBJ2-6 TRBV4-3 CASSPGQYSGANVLTF
TRBJ2-1 TRBV9 CASSLGQGHQREQFF
TRBJ2-5 TRBV4-3 CASSQTRELGETQYF
TRBJ1-2 TRBV10-3 CAISPRGQDEGYTF
TRBJ2-1 TRBV15 CATSRDDVGGSMNEQFF
TRBJ1-4 TRBV29-1 CSVQRRLREKLFF
TRBJ1-4 TRBV18 CASSPRHPEKLFF
TRBJ2-7 TRBV18 CASSPPFSDEQYF
TRBJ1-1 TRBV15 CATSRDEAARAFF
TRBJ2-1 TRBV4-2 CASSPRQGYHNEQFF
TRBJ1-3 TRBV18 CASSPDIVGNTIYF
TRBJ1-1 TRBV7-9 CASSLGSEAFF
TRBJ1-1 TRBV29-1 CSVVPGTEAFF
TRBJ2-7 TRBV18 CASSQSPGQGTYEQYF
TRBJ1-2 TRBV6-1 CASSEAREQGLVYGYTF
TRBJ2-1 TRBV28 CASSLTTSLYNEQFF